The next 9 T cell receptor beta chains were all read from a single sample in a study of blood T cell repertoires in COVID-19. TCRdb keeps only in-frame clones here, not all; method: immunoSEQ multiplex PCR. The sample includes about 410,000 clones, 75% to 90% seen only once; the top ten take 1.5% to 1.7%. The sequenced sample consisted of peripheral blood. Source of these receptors: a middle-aged woman with COVID-19, enrolled during active disease.

The gene calls are TRBV5-1 and TRBJ1-2, with 11 nucleotides matching TRBD1. J lost 5 bases, V lost 6 bases, and 9 bases had no gene match. Looked up from germline, CDR1 is SGHRS and CDR2 is YFSETQ. The CDR3 is 15 residues long. CDR3 nucleotide sequence: TGCGCCAGCACTGCGGACAGGGGGCGCGGTTATGGCTACACCTTC. This gives the protein CASTADRGRGYGYTF.

The V and J genes are TRBV14 and TRBJ1-1; no clear D. The CDR3 has 14 residues. Per germline, CDR1 SGHDN and CDR2 FVKESK. V lost 5 bases to trimming and J lost 4 bases, with 14 bases between them. The CDR3 is CASSIKIPGTEAFF. Here the CDR3 DNA reads TGTGCCAGCAGCATAAAAATCCCGGGCACTGAAGCTTTCTTT.

J is TRBJ1-6 and V is TRBV10-2; TRBD1 matches 10 bases. The V and J ends lost 4 bases and 0 bases, in that order; junction bases with no gene match: 9. The CDR3 totals 19 residues. In germline, CDR1 is WSHSY, CDR2 SAAADI. The DNA for the CDR3 is TGCGCCAGCAGTGTAACCTTGGGACAGGGGAGCTCCTATAATTCACCCCTCCACTTT. Translation: CASSVTLGQGSSYNSPLHF.

J is TRBJ2-5 and V is TRBV7-2; possibly TRBD2 for D (5 bases). The CDR3 has 11 residues. V dropped 2 bases and J dropped 7 bases, with 5 bases sitting between them. Germline loops: CDR1 SGHTA, CDR2 FQGNSA. As DNA, the CDR3 is TGTGCCAGCAGCTTAAGCGGGACCCAGTACTTC. Translated, it gives CASSLSGTQYF.

The J gene is TRBJ1-1, the V gene TRBV5-5; D not resolved. CDR1 SGHKS and CDR2 YYEKEE come from the germline V gene (reference sequence). Between the trimmed V and J ends, which lost 4 bases and 1 base, there was a span of 14 bases. CDR3 length: 15 amino acids. DNA for the CDR3: TGTGCCAGCAGCCCGTGGGCCCGGGGGAACACTGAAGCTTTCTTT. Its translation: CASSPWARGNTEAFF. The entire variable domain, with the rest obtained from reference TRBV5-5 and TRBJ1-1, is as follows: DAGVTQSPTHLIKTRGQQVTLRCSPISGHKSVSWYQQVLGQGPQFIFQYYEKEERGRGNFPDRFSARQFPNYSSELNVNALLLGDSALYLCASSPWARGNTEAFFGQGTRLTVV.

The rearrangement links TRBV6-5 to TRBJ1-1, with D unclear. The germline V gene encodes CDR1 MNHEY and CDR2 SVGAGI. This CDR3 spans 14 amino acids. Trimming pared 0 bases from V and 3 bases from J, leaving 8 bases between. CDR3 nucleotides: TGTGCCAGCAGTTACTCTAGTGGAGACACTGAAGCTTTCTTT. It yields the protein CASSYSSGDTEAFF.

V usage is TRBV2 and J usage is TRBJ1-4; a possible D gene is TRBD1 (5 bases). The germline gives CDR1 SNHLY, CDR2 FYNNEI. The CDR3 is made up of 13 amino acids. V lost 3 bases and J lost 5, with 7 bases in between. CDR3 amino acids: CASSEEGNEKLFF. CDR3 sequence (DNA): TGTGCCAGCAGTGAGGAGGGGAATGAAAAACTGTTTTTT.

This clone was counted between two and nine times. This chain joins TRBV28 and TRBJ1-6, with D unclear. The V gene lost 2 bases and the J gene lost 18 bases, with 14 bases spanning the gap. The germline V gene encodes CDR1 MDHEN and CDR2 SYDVKM. The CDR3 consists of 12 residues. This CDR3 reads CASSLPRGGTHF. The DNA for the CDR3 is TGTGCCAGCAGTTTACCCCGTGGAGGAACCCACTTT.

V is TRBV6-4 and J is TRBJ2-1; 7 bases agree with TRBD1. The V and J ends lost 5 bases and 5 bases, in that order; junction bases with no gene match: 3. The CDR3 has 13 amino acids. CDR1 and CDR2 (germline): MRHNA, SNTAGT. The CDR3 reads CASSPTGNNEQFF. The DNA for the CDR3 is TGTGCCAGCAGTCCGACAGGGAACAATGAGCAGTTCTTC.